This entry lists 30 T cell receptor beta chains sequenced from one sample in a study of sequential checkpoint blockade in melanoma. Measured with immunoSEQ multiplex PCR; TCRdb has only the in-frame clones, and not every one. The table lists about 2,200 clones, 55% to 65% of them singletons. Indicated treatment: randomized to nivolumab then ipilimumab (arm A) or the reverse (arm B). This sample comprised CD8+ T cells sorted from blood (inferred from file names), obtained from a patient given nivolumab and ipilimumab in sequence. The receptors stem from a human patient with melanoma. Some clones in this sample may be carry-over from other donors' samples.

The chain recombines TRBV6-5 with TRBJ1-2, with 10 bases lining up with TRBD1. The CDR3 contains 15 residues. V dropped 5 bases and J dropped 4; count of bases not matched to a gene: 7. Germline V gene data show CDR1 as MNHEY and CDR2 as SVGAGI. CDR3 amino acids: CASSTGTGESYGYTF. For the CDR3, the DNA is TGTGCCAGCAGTACCGGGACAGGGGAGAGCTATGGCTACACCTTC.

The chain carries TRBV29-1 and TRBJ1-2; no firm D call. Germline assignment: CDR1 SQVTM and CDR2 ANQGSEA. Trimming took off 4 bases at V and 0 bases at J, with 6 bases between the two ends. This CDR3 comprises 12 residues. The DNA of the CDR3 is TGCAGCGTTGCGACAACTAACTATGGCTACACCTTC. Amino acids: CSVATTNYGYTF.

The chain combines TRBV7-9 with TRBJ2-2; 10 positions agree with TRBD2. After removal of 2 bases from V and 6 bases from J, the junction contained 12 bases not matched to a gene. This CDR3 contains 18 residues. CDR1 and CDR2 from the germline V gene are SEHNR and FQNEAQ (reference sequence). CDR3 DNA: TGTGCCAGCAGCTTATTTTTCTCAGCGGGGGGGCCAGCCGGGGAGCTGTTTTTT. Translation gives CASSLFFSAGGPAGELFF.

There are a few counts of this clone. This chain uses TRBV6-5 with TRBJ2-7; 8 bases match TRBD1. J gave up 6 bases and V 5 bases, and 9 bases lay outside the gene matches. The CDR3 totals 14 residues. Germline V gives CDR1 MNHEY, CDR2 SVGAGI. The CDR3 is CASSITGGPVEQYF. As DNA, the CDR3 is TGTGCCAGCAGTATCACAGGGGGGCCGGTCGAGCAGTACTTC.

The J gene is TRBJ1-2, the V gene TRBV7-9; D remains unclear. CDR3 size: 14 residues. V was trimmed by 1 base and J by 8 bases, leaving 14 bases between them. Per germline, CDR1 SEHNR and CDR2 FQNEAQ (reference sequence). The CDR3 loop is CASSLDERWWGYTF. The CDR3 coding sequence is TGTGCCAGCAGCTTAGATGAGCGATGGTGGGGCTACACCTTC.

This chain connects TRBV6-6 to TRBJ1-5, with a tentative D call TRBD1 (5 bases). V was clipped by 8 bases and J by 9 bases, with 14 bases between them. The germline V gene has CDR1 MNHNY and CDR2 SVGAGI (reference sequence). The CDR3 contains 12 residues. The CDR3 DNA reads TGTGCCAGCTTAGTTGGGGGAGGGCCCCAGCATTTT. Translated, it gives CASLVGGGPQHF.

The CDR3 reads CASSQGTEHSNQPQHF. The CDR3 DNA is TGCGCCAGCAGCCAAGGGACAGAACATAGCAATCAGCCCCAGCATTTT. The chain couples TRBV4-3 to TRBJ1-5, with a possible D match to TRBD1 (6 bases). The V end lost 1 base, the J end lost 0 bases, and 10 bases lay between the germline ends. The CDR3 consists of 16 residues. Germline-derived CDR1 and CDR2 are LGHNA and YSLEER.

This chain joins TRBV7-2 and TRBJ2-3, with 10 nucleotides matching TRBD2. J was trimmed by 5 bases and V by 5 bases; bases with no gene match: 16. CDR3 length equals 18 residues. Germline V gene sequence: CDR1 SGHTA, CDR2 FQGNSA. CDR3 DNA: TGTGCCAGCAGCCATAGCGGGGGGCCCCCTCGAGACAAAGATACGCAGTATTTT. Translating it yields CASSHSGGPPRDKDTQYF.

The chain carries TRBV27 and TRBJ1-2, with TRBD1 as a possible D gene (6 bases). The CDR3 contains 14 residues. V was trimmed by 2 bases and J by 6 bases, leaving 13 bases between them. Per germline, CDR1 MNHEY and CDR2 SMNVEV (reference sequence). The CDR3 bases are TGTGCCAGCAGTTTAACGGGGGGCGGCGATGGCTACACCTTC. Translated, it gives CASSLTGGGDGYTF.

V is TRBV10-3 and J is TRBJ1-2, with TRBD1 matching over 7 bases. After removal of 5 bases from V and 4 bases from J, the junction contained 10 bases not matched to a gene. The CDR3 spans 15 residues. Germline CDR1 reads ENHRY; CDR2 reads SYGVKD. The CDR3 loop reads CAISPHDRALYGYTF. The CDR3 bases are TGTGCCATCAGTCCACACGACAGGGCCCTCTATGGCTACACCTTC.

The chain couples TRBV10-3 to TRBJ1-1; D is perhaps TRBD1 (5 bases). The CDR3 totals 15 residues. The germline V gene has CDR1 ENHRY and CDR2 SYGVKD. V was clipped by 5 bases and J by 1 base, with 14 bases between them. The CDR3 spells CAISSSGTPNTEAFF. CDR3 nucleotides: TGTGCCATCAGTTCCTCCGGGACTCCGAACACTGAAGCTTTCTTT.

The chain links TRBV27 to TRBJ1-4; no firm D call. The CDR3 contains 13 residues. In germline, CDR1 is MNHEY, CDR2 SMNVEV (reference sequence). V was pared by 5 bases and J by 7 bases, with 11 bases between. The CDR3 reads CASSEEGGEKLFF. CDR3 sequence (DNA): TGTGCCAGCAGTGAAGAGGGTGGTGAAAAACTGTTTTTT. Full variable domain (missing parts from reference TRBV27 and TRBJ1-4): EAQVTQNPRYLITVTGKKLTVTCSQNMNHEYMSWYRQDPGLGLRQIYYSMNVEVTDKGDVPEGYKVSRKEKRNFPLILESPSPNQTSLYFCASSEEGGEKLFFGSGTQLSVL.

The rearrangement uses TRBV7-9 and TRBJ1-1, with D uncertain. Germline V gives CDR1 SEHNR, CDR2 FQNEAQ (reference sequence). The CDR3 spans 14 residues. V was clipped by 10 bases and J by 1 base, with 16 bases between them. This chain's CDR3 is CATSGALGNTEAFF. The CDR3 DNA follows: TGTGCCACCTCGGGTGCGTTGGGGAACACTGAAGCTTTCTTT.

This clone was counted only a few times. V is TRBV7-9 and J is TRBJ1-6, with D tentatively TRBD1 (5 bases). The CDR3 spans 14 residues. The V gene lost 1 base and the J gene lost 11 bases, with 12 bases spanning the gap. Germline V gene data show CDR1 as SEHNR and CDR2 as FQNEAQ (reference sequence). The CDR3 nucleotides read TGTGCCAGCAGCTTAGAACGCGGGGGTGCACCCCTCCACTTT. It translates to CASSLERGGAPLHF.

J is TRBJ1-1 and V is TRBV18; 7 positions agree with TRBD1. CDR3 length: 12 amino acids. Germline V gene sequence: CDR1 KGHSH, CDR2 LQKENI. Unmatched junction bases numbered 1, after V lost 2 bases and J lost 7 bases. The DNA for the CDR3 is TGTGCCAGCTCACCAGGGACAGTTGAAGCTTTCTTT. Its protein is CASSPGTVEAFF.

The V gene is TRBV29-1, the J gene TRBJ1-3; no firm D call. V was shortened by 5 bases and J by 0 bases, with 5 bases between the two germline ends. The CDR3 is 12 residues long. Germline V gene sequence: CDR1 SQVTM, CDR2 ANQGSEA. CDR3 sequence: CSVIISGNTIYF. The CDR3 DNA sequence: TGCAGCGTTATCATCTCTGGAAACACCATATATTTT.

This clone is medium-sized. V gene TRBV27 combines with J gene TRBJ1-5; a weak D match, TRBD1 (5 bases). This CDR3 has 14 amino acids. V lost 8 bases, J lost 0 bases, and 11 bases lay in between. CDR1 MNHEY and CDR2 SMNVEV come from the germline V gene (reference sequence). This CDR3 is CASGHWDSNQPQHF. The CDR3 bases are TGTGCCAGCGGACACTGGGATAGCAATCAGCCCCAGCATTTT.

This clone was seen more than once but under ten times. As DNA, the CDR3 is TGTGCCAGCAGCCCGGGACAGCTTACCTACGAGCAGTACTTC. Amino acid sequence: CASSPGQLTYEQYF. The chain couples TRBV6-5 to TRBJ2-7; the match to TRBD1 covers 7 bases. CDR3 length equals 14 residues. V gave up 6 bases and J gave up 2 bases; unmatched junction bases: 7. Germline V gene lookup returns CDR1 MNHEY and CDR2 SVGAGI.

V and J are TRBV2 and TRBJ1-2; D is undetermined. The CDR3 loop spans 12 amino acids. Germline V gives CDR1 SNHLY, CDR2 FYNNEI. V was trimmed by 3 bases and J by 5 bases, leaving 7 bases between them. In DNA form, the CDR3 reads TGTGCCAGCAGTGACCCAGATTATGGCTACACCTTC. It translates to CASSDPDYGYTF. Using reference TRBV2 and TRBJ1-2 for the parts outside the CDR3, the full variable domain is EPEVTQTPSHQVTQMGQEVILRCVPISNHLYFYWYRQILGQKVEFLVSFYNNEISEKSEIFDDQFSVERPDGSNFTLKIRSTKLEDSAMYFCASSDPDYGYTFGSGTRLTVV.

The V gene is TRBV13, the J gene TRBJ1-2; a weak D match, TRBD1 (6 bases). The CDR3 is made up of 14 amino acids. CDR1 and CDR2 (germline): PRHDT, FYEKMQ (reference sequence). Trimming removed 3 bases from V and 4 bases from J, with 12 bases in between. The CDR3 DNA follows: TGTGCCAGCAGCTTGGGGGCAGGATCCTATGGCTACACCTTC. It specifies CASSLGAGSYGYTF. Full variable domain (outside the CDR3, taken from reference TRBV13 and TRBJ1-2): AAGVIQSPRHLIKEKRETATLKCYPIPRHDTVYWYQQGPGQDPQFLISFYEKMQSDKGSIPDRFSAQQFSDYHSELNMSSLELGDSALYFCASSLGAGSYGYTFGSGTRLTVV.

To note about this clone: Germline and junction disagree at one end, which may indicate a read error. The CDR3 protein is CASRMQGGLAYEQYF. The DNA for the CDR3 is TGTGCCAGCAGAATGCAGGGGGGCCTAGCCTACGAGCAGTACTTC. The chain recombines TRBV10-2 with TRBJ2-7, with a tentative D call TRBD1 (7 bases). Germline CDR1 reads WSHSY; CDR2 reads SAAADI. The CDR3 loop spans 15 amino acids.

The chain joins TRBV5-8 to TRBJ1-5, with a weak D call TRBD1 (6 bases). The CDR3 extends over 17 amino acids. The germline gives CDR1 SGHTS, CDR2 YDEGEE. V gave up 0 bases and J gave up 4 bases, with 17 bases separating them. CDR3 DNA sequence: TGTGCCAGCAGCTTGGCCGAATACAGGGATTTAAATCAGCCCCAGCATTTT. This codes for CASSLAEYRDLNQPQHF.

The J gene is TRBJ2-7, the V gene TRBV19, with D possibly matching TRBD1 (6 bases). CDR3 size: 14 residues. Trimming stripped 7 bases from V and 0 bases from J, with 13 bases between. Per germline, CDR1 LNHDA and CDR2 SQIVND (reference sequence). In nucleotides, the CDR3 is TGTGCCAGTACCGCGACAGGCGCCTCCTACGAGCAGTACTTC. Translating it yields CASTATGASYEQYF.

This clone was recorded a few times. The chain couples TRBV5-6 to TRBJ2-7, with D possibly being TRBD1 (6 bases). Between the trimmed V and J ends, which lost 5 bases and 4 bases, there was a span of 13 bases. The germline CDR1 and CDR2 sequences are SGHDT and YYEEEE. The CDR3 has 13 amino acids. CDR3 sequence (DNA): TGTGCCAGCAGTACAGGGAATGGGTACGAGCAGTACTTC. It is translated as CASSTGNGYEQYF.

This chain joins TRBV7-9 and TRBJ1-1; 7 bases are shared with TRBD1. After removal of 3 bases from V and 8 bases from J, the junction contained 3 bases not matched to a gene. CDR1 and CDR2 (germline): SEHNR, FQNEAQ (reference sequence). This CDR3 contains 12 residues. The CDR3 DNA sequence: TGTGCCAGCAGCTTTGGGACAGCAGAAGCTTTCTTT. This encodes CASSFGTAEAFF.

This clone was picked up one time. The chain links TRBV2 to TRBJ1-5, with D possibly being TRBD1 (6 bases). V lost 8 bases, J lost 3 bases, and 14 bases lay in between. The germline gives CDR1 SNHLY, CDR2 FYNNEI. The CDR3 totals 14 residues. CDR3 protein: CASGAGGLNQPQHF. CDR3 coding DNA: TGTGCCAGCGGGGCGGGGGGGCTCAATCAGCCCCAGCATTTT.

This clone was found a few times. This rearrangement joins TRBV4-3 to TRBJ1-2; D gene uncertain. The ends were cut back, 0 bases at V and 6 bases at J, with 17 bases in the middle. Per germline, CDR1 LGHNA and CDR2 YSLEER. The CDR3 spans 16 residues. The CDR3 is CASSQEFSSRRDGYTF. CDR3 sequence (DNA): TGCGCCAGCAGCCAAGAATTTAGTAGCAGGCGGGATGGCTACACCTTC.

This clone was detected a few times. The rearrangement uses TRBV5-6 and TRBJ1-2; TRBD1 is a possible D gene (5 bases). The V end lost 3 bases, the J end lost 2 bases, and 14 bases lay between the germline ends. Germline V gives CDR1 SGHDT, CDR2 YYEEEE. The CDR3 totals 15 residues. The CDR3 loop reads CASSSQGLRNYGYTF. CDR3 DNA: TGTGCCAGCAGCTCCCAGGGTTTAAGGAACTATGGCTACACCTTC.

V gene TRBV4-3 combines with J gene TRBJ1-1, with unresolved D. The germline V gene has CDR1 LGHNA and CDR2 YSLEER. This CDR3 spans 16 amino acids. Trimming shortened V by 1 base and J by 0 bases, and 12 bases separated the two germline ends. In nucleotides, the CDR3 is TGCGCCAGCAGCCAAGTTGAACAGATCATGAACACTGAAGCTTTCTTT. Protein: CASSQVEQIMNTEAFF.

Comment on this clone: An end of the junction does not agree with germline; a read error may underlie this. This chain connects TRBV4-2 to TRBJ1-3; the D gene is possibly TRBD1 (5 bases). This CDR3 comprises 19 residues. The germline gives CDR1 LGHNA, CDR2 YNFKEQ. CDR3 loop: CASSQAAGRDAGSRNTIYF. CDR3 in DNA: TGTGCCAGCAGCCAAGCGGCCGGGAGGGACGCGGGCTCTCGAAACACCATATATTTT.